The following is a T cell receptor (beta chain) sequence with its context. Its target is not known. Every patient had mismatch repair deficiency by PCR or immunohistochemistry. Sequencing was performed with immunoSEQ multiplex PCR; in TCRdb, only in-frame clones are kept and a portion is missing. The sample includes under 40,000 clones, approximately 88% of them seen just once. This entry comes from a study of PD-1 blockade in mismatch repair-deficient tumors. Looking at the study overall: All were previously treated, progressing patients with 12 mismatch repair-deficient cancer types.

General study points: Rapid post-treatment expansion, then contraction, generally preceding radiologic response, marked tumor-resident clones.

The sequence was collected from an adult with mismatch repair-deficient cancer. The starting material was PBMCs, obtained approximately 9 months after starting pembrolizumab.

CDR3 sequence: CASSLGRQVETQYF. In DNA, the CDR3 is TGTGCCAGCAGCTTGGGAAGACAGGTCGAGACCCAGTACTTC. V usage is TRBV5-4 and J usage is TRBJ2-5; a possible D gene is TRBD1 (6 bases). Between the trimmed V and J ends, which lost 0 bases and 5 bases, there was a span of 11 bases. Germline values: CDR1 SGHNT, CDR2 YYREEE (reference sequence). This CDR3 spans 14 amino acids.